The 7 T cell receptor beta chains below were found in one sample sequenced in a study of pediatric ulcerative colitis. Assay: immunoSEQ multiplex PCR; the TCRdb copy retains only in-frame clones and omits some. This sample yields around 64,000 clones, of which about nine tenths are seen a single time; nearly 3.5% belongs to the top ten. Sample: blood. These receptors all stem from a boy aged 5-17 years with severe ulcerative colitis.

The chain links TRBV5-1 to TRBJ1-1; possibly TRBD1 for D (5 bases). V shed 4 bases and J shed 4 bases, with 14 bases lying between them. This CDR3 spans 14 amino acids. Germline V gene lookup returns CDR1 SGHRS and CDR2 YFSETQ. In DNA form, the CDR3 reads TGCGCCAGCAGCCTGGGGGGAGTTGGCACTGAAGCTTTCTTT. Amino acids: CASSLGGVGTEAFF.

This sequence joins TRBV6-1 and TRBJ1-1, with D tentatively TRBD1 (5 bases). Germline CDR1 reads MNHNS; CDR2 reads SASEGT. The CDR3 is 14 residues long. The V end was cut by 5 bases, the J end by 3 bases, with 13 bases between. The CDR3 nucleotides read TGTGCCAGCAGTTCCGCAGGGACGGACACTGAAGCTTTCTTT. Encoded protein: CASSSAGTDTEAFF.

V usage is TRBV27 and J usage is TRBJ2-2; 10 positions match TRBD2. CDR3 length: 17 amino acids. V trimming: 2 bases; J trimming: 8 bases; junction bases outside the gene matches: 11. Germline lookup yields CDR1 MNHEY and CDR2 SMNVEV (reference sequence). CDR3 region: CASSLVLAGVGIGELFF. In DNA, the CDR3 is TGTGCCAGCAGTTTAGTGCTAGCGGGAGTTGGGATTGGGGAGCTGTTTTTT.

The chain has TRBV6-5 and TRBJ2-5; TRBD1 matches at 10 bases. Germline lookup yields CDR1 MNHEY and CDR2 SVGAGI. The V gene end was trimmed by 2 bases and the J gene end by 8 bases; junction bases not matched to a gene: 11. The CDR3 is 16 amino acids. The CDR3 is CASSYTSGQGSTTQYF. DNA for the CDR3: TGTGCCAGCAGTTACACCTCGGGACAGGGGAGCACCACCCAGTACTTC.

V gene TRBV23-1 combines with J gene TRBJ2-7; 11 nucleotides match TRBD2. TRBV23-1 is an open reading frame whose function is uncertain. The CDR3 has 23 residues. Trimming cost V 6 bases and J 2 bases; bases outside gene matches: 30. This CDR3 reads CASRLHYLNRGQWLAGGTYEQYF. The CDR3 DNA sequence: TGCGCCAGCAGACTCCATTATCTAAACAGGGGCCAATGGCTAGCGGGGGGAACCTACGAGCAGTACTTC.

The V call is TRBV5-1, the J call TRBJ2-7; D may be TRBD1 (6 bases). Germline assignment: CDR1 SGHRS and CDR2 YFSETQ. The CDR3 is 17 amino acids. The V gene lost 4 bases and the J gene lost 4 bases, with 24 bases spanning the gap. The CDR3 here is CASSPQITPGHLYEQYF. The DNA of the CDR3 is TGCGCCAGCAGCCCCCAGATAACGCCGGGACATTTATACGAGCAGTACTTC. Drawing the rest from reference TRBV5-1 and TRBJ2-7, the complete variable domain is KAGVTQTPRYLIKTRGQQVTLSCSPISGHRSVSWYQQTPGQGLQFLFEYFSETQRNKGNFPGRFSGRQFSNSRSEMNVSTLELGDSALYLCASSPQITPGHLYEQYFGPGTRLTVT.

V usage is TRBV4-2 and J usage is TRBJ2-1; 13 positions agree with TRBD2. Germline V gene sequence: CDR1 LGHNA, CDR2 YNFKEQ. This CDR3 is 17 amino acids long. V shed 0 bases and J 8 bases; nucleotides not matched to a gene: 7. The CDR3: CASSQEKGLAGPHEQFF. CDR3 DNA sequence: TGTGCCAGCAGCCAAGAAAAGGGACTAGCGGGACCTCATGAGCAGTTCTTC.